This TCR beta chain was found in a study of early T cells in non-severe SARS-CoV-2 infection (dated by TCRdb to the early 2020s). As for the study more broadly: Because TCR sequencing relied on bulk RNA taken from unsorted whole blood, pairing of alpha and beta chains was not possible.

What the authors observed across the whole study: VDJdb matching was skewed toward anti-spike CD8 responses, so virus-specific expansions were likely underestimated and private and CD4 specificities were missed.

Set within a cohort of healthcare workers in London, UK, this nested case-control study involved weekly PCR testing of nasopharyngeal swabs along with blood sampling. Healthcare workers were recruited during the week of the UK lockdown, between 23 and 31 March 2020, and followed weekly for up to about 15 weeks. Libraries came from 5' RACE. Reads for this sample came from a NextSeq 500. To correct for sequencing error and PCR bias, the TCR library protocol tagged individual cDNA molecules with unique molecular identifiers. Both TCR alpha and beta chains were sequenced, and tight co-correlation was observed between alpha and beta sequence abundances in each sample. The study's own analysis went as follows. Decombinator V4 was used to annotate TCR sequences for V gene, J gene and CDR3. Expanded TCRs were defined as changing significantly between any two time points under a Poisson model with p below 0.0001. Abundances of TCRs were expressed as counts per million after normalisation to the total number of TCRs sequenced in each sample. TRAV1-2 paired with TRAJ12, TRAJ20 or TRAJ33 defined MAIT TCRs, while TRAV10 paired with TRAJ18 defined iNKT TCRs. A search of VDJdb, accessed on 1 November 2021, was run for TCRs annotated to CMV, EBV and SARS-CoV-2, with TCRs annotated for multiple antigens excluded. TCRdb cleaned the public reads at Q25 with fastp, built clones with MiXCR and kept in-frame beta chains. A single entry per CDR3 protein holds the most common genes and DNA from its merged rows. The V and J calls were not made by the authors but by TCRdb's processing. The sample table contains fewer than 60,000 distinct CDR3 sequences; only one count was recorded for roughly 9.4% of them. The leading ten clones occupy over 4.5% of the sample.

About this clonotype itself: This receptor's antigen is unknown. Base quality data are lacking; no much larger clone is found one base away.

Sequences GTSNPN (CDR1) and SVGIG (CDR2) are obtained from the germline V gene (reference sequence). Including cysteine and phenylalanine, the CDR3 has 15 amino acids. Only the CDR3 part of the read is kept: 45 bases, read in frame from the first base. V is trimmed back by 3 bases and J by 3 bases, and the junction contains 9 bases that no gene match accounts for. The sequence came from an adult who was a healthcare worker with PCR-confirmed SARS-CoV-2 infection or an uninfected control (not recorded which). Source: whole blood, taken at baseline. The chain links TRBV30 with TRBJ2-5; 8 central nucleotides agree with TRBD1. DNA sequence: TGTGCCTGGAGGGAAGACCGGACAGGGAAAGAGACCCAGTACTTC. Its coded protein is CAWREDRTGKETQYF.